A single sample gave rise to the 24 T cell receptor beta chains below, sequenced in a study of control samples from healthy donors and cancer patients. Profiled with immunoSEQ multiplex PCR; TCRdb holds only in-frame clones, not every one. In the table there are about 120,000 clones, 92% of which are singletons. Input material: blood. Source of these receptors: a woman in her 50s in good health.

The V gene is TRBV11-2, the J gene TRBJ1-6; D is ambiguous. Germline V CDR1 and CDR2: SGHAT, FQNNGV. Trimming left V 3 bases short and J 8 bases short, with 8 bases between. CDR3 length: 13 amino acids. The DNA of the CDR3 is TGTGCCAGCAGCTTTAATGTGCATTCACCCCTCCACTTT. This gives the protein CASSFNVHSPLHF.

This sequence joins TRBV18 and TRBJ1-5, with 7 bases aligning to TRBD1. V lost 3 bases to trimming and J lost 2 bases; unmatched junction nucleotides: 1. The CDR3 is 14 residues long. The germline V gene has CDR1 KGHSH and CDR2 LQKENI. As DNA, the CDR3 is TGTGCCAGCTCACCTGGACAGGGCAATCAGCCCCAGCATTTT. This translates into CASSPGQGNQPQHF.

This rearrangement joins TRBV6-6 to TRBJ1-3, with D maybe TRBD1 (5 bases). V lost 5 bases to trimming and J lost 2 bases, with 10 bases between them. This CDR3 has 14 amino acids. Per the germline V gene, CDR1 is MNHNY and CDR2 is SVGAGI (reference sequence). The CDR3 nucleotides are TGTGCCAGCAGTGCCGGGGACCCTGGAAACACCATATATTTT. This gives the protein CASSAGDPGNTIYF.

This chain joins TRBV10-3 and TRBJ2-7; tentatively, D is TRBD1 (6 bases). V lost 6 bases to trimming and J lost 5 bases, with 14 bases between them. The CDR3 consists of 13 residues. Germline V CDR1 and CDR2: ENHRY, SYGVKD. The CDR3: CAISEGEGDEQYF. The DNA for the CDR3 is TGTGCCATCAGCGAGGGTGAGGGGGACGAGCAGTACTTC.

The chain is built from TRBV4-1 and TRBJ1-2; the D gene is possibly TRBD1 (6 bases). This CDR3 contains 16 residues. CDR1 and CDR2 (germline): MGHRA, YSYEKL. V lost 1 base, J lost 4 bases, and 16 bases lay in between. Written as DNA, the CDR3 is TGCGCCAGCAGCCAAGTCCCAGGGGTAGTGGGCTATGGCTACACCTTC. It translates to CASSQVPGVVGYGYTF.

A word on this clone: One junction end does not reproduce the germline sequence, and a read error may be involved. The chain has TRBV2 and TRBJ2-2; 11 nucleotides align to TRBD1. Germline V lookup: CDR1 SNHLY, CDR2 FYNNEI. The CDR3 sequence is 13 residues long. The CDR3 is CASSRTGTGGLFF. DNA of the CDR3: TGTGCCAGCAGTCGAACCGGGACAGGGGGGCTGTTTTTT. Together with reference TRBV2 and TRBJ2-2, the CDR3 gives the full variable domain: EPEVTQTPSHQVTQMGQEVILRCVPISNHLYFYWYRQILGQKVEFLVSFYNNEISEKSEIFDDQFSVERPDGSNFTLKIRSTKLEDSAMYFCASSRTGTGGLFFGEGSRLTVL.

In its sample, this clone was seen once. The rearrangement links TRBV7-8 to TRBJ1-5, with 7 bases lining up with TRBD1. V trimming: 4 bases; J trimming: 4 bases; junction bases outside the gene matches: 10. Germline loops: CDR1 SGHVS, CDR2 FQNEAQ. The CDR3 runs 16 residues. As DNA, the CDR3 is TGTGCCAGCAGCTATTACCGGGACAGAAAAAATCAGCCCCAGCATTTT. It codes for CASSYYRDRKNQPQHF.

The rearrangement links TRBV18 to TRBJ1-2; 8 nucleotides match TRBD1. The germline V gene has CDR1 KGHSH and CDR2 LQKENI. The CDR3 contains 13 residues. The J segment lost 4 bases and the V segment lost 5 bases, leaving 3 bases of the junction unmatched. The chain's CDR3 is CASSTQGGYGYTF. The CDR3, as DNA: TGTGCCAGCTCAACACAGGGGGGCTATGGCTACACCTTC. The variable domain in full, with the rest retrieved from reference TRBV18 and TRBJ1-2, is NAGVMQNPRHLVRRRGQEARLRCSPMKGHSHVYWYRQLPEEGLKFMVYLQKENIIDESGMPKERFSAEFPKEGPSILRIQQVVRGDSAAYFCASSTQGGYGYTFGSGTRLTVV.

The genes are TRBV24-1 and TRBJ2-7, with D uncertain. Germline assignment: CDR1 KGHDR and CDR2 SFDVKD. Trimming took 4 bases from V and 6 from J, leaving 9 bases between them. This CDR3 is built from 12 residues. DNA of the CDR3: TGTGCCACCAGTGACCTTAACTCCGAGCAGTACTTC. Translated, it gives CATSDLNSEQYF.

The gene calls are TRBV5-1 and TRBJ1-2; D is ambiguous. CDR1 and CDR2 (germline): SGHRS, YFSETQ. The CDR3 covers 14 residues. The germline V and J ends were trimmed by 3 bases and 4 bases, with 13 bases remaining between them. In nucleotides, the CDR3 is TGCGCCAGCAGCTCCGAATTTGGGTTCTATGGCTACACCTTC. It encodes CASSSEFGFYGYTF.

The rearrangement uses TRBV24-1 and TRBJ1-1; 8 nucleotides align to TRBD1. The CDR3 runs to 15 residues. J gave up 1 base and V 5 bases, and 5 bases lay outside the gene matches. CDR1 is KGHDR, CDR2 SFDVKD, per germline. The CDR3 nucleotides are TGTGCCACCAGTGGGACAGGGCGGTGGAACACTGAAGCTTTCTTT. Protein: CATSGTGRWNTEAFF.

This chain uses TRBV30 with TRBJ1-3; a possible D gene is TRBD1 (5 bases). CDR3 size: 14 residues. V lost 2 bases and J 13 bases, leaving 21 bases between the germline ends. CDR1 is GTSNPN, CDR2 SVGIG, per germline (reference sequence). CDR3 coding DNA: TGTGCCTGGAGTCCCTTGGGTCGCGGGGCGCCAATATATTTT. Residues: CAWSPLGRGAPIYF.

This clone was recorded once. The V gene is TRBV3-1 (or the pseudogene TRBV3-2), the J gene TRBJ1-4; 7 bases match TRBD1. The CDR3 runs to 16 residues. The junction had 9 bases not matched to a gene; V was cut back by 0 bases and J by 8 bases. The germline V gene encodes CDR1 LGHDT and CDR2 YNNKEL (reference sequence). The CDR3 spells CASSQELTGVGEKLFF. CDR3 sequence (DNA): TGTGCCAGCAGCCAAGAATTAACAGGGGTGGGAGAAAAACTGTTTTTT.

V and J are TRBV6-5 and TRBJ1-1; 9 nucleotides agree with TRBD1. This CDR3 region has 14 residues. J was trimmed by 2 bases and V by 5 bases; bases with no gene match: 3. The V gene's germline CDR1 is MNHEY and CDR2 SVGAGI. CDR3 nucleotides: TGTGCCAGCAGTAGGGACAGGGTCAACACTGAAGCTTTCTTT. As protein: CASSRDRVNTEAFF.

The chain employs TRBV29-1 and TRBJ1-1; D gene unclear. This CDR3 has 15 residues. CDR1 is SQVTM and CDR2 is ANQGSEA in the germline V gene. The ends were cut back, 1 base at V and 0 bases at J, with 12 bases in the middle. The CDR3 loop reads CSVEGADTLNTEAFF. The CDR3, as DNA: TGCAGCGTTGAAGGGGCCGATACCTTGAACACTGAAGCTTTCTTT.

The chain uses TRBV5-1 and TRBJ1-2; D gene ambiguous. V was shortened by 5 bases and J by 4 bases, with 18 bases between the two germline ends. The CDR3 totals 15 residues. Germline V gene lookup returns CDR1 SGHRS and CDR2 YFSETQ. The DNA of the CDR3 is TGCGCCAGCAGGACGGACGTTGGTGAGGGCTATGGCTACACCTTC. Protein: CASRTDVGEGYGYTF.

This chain connects TRBV12-5 to TRBJ2-3, with TRBD2 matching over 8 bases. CDR3 length: 18 amino acids. The J segment lost 5 bases and the V segment lost 0 bases, leaving 13 bases of the junction unmatched. From germline, CDR1 is LGHNT and CDR2 FRNRAP. CDR3 coding DNA: TGTGCTAGTGGTTTGGTACAAGGGGGTAGCGGGACTGGAGATACGCAGTATTTT. Its translation is CASGLVQGGSGTGDTQYF.

The chain couples TRBV6-1 to TRBJ1-5; 8 bases are a match to TRBD1. Germline lookup yields CDR1 MNHNS and CDR2 SASEGT. This CDR3 is built from 17 residues. V shed 0 bases, J shed 1 base, and the junction held 5 bases outside the gene matches. CDR3 in DNA: TGTGCCAGCAGTGAAGCTGCAGGGGGCTCGAGCAATCAGCCCCAGCATTTT. Residues: CASSEAAGGSSNQPQHF.

This chain connects TRBV3-1 (or the pseudogene TRBV3-2) to TRBJ1-1; D is ambiguous. Trimming removed 2 bases at V and 5 bases at J, with 12 bases between. This CDR3 has 14 amino acids. Germline V gene sequence: CDR1 LGHDT, CDR2 YNNKEL (reference sequence). Here the CDR3 reads CASSQFQRRTEAFF. The CDR3 nucleotides read TGTGCCAGCAGCCAATTTCAGAGGAGAACTGAAGCTTTCTTT.

This rearrangement joins TRBV7-6 to TRBJ2-7, with TRBD1 as a possible D gene (5 bases). The germline CDR1 and CDR2 sequences are SGHVS and FNYEAQ. The CDR3 has 16 amino acids. The V end was cut by 1 base, the J end by 6 bases, with 19 bases between. The CDR3: CASSLGTPYRALEQYF. CDR3 nucleotides: TGTGCCAGCAGCTTAGGGACACCATACCGTGCTCTCGAGCAGTACTTC.

This clone was seen only a few times. The chain combines TRBV21-1 with TRBJ2-3; TRBD1 is taken as the D call from the table, unchecked against the DNA. TRBV21-1 is a pseudogene. The CDR3 length is 19 residues. CDR3 coding DNA: TGTGCCAGCAGCAAAGGGAGTGGGGCAGAGCAGGGGCTGGGAGATACGCAGTATTTT. This translates into CASSKGSGAEQGLGDTQYF.

The rearrangement uses TRBV5-1 and TRBJ2-5, with 7 bases fitting TRBD2. With V trimmed by 4 bases and J by 5 bases, 14 bases remained unmatched. The CDR3 runs to 16 residues. Germline CDR1 is SGHRS and CDR2 is YFSETQ. In DNA form, the CDR3 reads TGCGCCAGCAGCCTAGAGGGAGGCTCAGCGGGGGAGACCCAGTACTTC. This sequence encodes CASSLEGGSAGETQYF. Filled out from reference TRBV5-1 and TRBJ2-5, the complete variable domain reads KAGVTQTPRYLIKTRGQQVTLSCSPISGHRSVSWYQQTPGQGLQFLFEYFSETQRNKGNFPGRFSGRQFSNSRSEMNVSTLELGDSALYLCASSLEGGSAGETQYFGPGTRLLVL.

The rearrangement links TRBV18 to TRBJ2-7, with a weak D call TRBD1 (6 bases). Germline assignment: CDR1 KGHSH and CDR2 LQKENI. The germline V and J ends were trimmed by 4 bases and 3 bases, with 10 bases remaining between them. The CDR3 is 13 amino acids. DNA of the CDR3: TGTGCCAGCTCACGGACAGCCAACTACGAGCAGTACTTC. Encoded protein: CASSRTANYEQYF.

This clone ranks as medium-sized. This chain joins TRBV27 and TRBJ2-7; 10 positions match TRBD2. Trimming at V came to 6 bases and at J to 4 bases, leaving 6 bases not matched to a gene. CDR3 length equals 14 residues. Looked up from germline, CDR1 is MNHEY and CDR2 is SMNVEV (reference sequence). The CDR3 sequence: CASSPSGRGYEQYF. The DNA of the CDR3 is TGTGCCAGCAGCCCGAGCGGGAGGGGTTACGAGCAGTACTTC.